The 15 T cell receptor beta chains in this list originate from one sample, sequenced in a study of response to subunit inactivated influenza vaccine. Each CDR3 protein gets one entry after TCRdb re-called the RT-PCR reads with MiXCR. Of around 200,000 distinct CDR3 sequences listed, 9.5% to 15% were seen once; the top ten hold less than 30%. These records were also assigned to another study, of T cells expressing NK-cell markers. From that paper: The TCR beta cDNA came from 5'RACE template switching with UMIs.

Specimen: CD8+ T cells sorted from PBMCs, collected approximately 12 days after vaccination. The origin of the receptors is a man aged 45 to 65 who received an inactivated influenza vaccine.

This rearrangement joins TRBV4-1 to TRBJ2-6; TRBD1 matches 7 bases. V lost 4 bases to trimming and J lost 0 bases; unmatched junction nucleotides: 15. CDR1 and CDR2 (germline): MGHRA, YSYEKL. The CDR3 sequence is 20 residues long. CDR3 sequence (DNA): TGCGCCAGCAGCCTAAGGGGGCGTCAGGGGCTATTCTCTGGGGCCAACGTCCTGACTTTC. This translates into CASSLRGRQGLFSGANVLTF.

This clonotype was detected only a few times. V and J are TRBV10-3 and TRBJ2-7, with 7 nucleotides matching TRBD1. V trimming: 1 base; J trimming: 5 bases; junction bases outside the gene matches: 8. The germline CDR1 and CDR2 sequences are ENHRY and SYGVKD. The CDR3 sequence is 15 residues long. The CDR3 bases are TGTGCCATCAGTGAGTTAGACAGGGAAACCGACGAGCAGTACTTC. Residues: CAISELDRETDEQYF.

This clonotype was counted between two and nine times. The chain has TRBV12-3 or TRBV12-4 and TRBJ2-2; 12 nucleotides align to TRBD1. This CDR3 region has 17 residues. J gave up 2 bases and V 4 bases, and 5 bases lay outside the gene matches. The CDR3 DNA follows: TGTGCCAGCAGTTCCGTGGGACAGGGGGCCAACACCGGGGAGCTGTTTTTT. Translating it yields CASSSVGQGANTGELFF.

This clonotype was counted only a few times. The chain carries TRBV29-1 and TRBJ2-2; D is undetermined. The germline V gene encodes CDR1 SQVTM and CDR2 ANQGSEA. CDR3 length: 12 amino acids. Trimming shortened V by 5 bases and J by 6 bases, and 10 bases separated the two germline ends. The CDR3 region is CSVKKGSGELFF. The DNA of the CDR3 is TGCAGCGTTAAGAAGGGTTCCGGGGAGCTGTTTTTT.

This clonotype has more than one count but fewer than ten. This rearrangement joins TRBV14 to TRBJ2-5, with 12 bases lining up with TRBD2. This CDR3 spans 16 amino acids. After removal of 3 bases from V and 5 bases from J, the junction contained 7 bases not matched to a gene. The V gene's germline CDR1 is SGHDN and CDR2 FVKESK. Here the CDR3 reads CASSHLAGGSWETQYF. The CDR3 coding sequence is TGTGCCAGCAGCCATCTAGCGGGAGGGTCGTGGGAGACCCAGTACTTC.

This clonotype was detected only once. The chain combines TRBV6-5 with TRBJ2-1; a possible D gene is TRBD1 (6 bases). This CDR3 spans 11 amino acids. Deletions cut 2 bases from V and 11 bases from J, with 7 bases between. In germline, CDR1 is MNHEY, CDR2 SVGAGI. CDR3 in amino acids: CASSYGTQQFF. The CDR3 DNA reads as TGTGCCAGCAGTTACGGGACACAGCAGTTCTTC.

This clonotype was detected many times. This sequence joins TRBV2 and TRBJ2-4; TRBD2 is a possible D gene (6 bases). CDR1 and CDR2 from the germline V gene are SNHLY and FYNNEI. V was shortened by 8 bases and J by 7 bases, with 18 bases between the two germline ends. The CDR3 covers 14 residues. CDR3 DNA sequence: TGTGCCAGCGCCGTGTTCGGGGGAACTAACATTCAGTACTTC. Protein sequence: CASAVFGGTNIQYF.

The chain recombines TRBV6-1 with TRBJ2-1; no clear D. Trimming took 6 bases from V and 4 from J, leaving 19 bases between them. Germline assignment: CDR1 MNHNS and CDR2 SASEGT. This CDR3 comprises 16 residues. CDR3 nucleotides: TGTGCCAGCAGCCCGGCTGCGGCCCCTGGGTACAATGAGCAGTTCTTC. This gives the protein CASSPAAAPGYNEQFF.

This clonotype was detected only a few times. The rearrangement joins TRBV20-1 to TRBJ1-2; D is ambiguous. The CDR3 has 14 amino acids. Trimming took off 0 bases at V and 6 bases at J, with 14 bases between the two ends. Germline-derived CDR1 and CDR2 are DFQATT and SNEGSKA (reference sequence). The CDR3 nucleotides are TGCAGTGCTAGAGATCCCGCGAACGTGGATGGCTACACCTTC. Residues: CSARDPANVDGYTF.

This chain connects TRBV14 to TRBJ2-7, with D hard to call. The CDR3 has 12 residues. Between the trimmed V and J ends, which lost 1 base and 3 bases, there was a span of 4 bases. Germline V gene data show CDR1 as SGHDN and CDR2 as FVKESK. CDR3 in amino acids: CASSQVFYEQYF. The CDR3 coding sequence is TGTGCCAGCAGCCAAGTGTTCTACGAGCAGTACTTC.

This clonotype has only a few counts. V is TRBV28 and J is TRBJ2-3; D might be TRBD2 (6 bases). The germline gives CDR1 MDHEN, CDR2 SYDVKM. This CDR3 is built from 17 residues. The V end was cut by 7 bases, the J end by 0 bases, with 20 bases between. This CDR3 is CASKGEVAALSTDTQYF. Here the CDR3 DNA reads TGTGCCAGCAAAGGGGAAGTAGCGGCCCTAAGCACAGATACGCAGTATTTT. The complete variable domain, with remaining parts taken from reference TRBV28 and TRBJ2-3, reads DVKVTQSSRYLVKRTGEKVFLECVQDMDHENMFWYRQDPGLGLRLIYFSYDVKMKEKGDIPEGYSVSREKKERFSLILESASTNQTSMYLCASKGEVAALSTDTQYFGPGTRLTVL.

The chain couples TRBV19 to TRBJ2-7; 9 bases map to TRBD2. The length of the CDR3 is 14 residues. After removal of 6 bases from V and 2 bases from J, the junction contained 5 bases not matched to a gene. Looked up from germline, CDR1 is LNHDA and CDR2 is SQIVND (reference sequence). DNA for the CDR3: TGTGCCAGTAGCAGCGGGGGGATCCCCTACGAGCAGTACTTC. Translating it yields CASSSGGIPYEQYF.

This clonotype was picked up many times. The chain recombines TRBV12-3 or TRBV12-4 with TRBJ1-1, with D uncertain. The CDR3 is made up of 14 amino acids. With 5 bases removed from V and 2 bases from J, the gap between germline ends came to 12 bases. The CDR3 protein is CASSLPGPNTEAFF. The CDR3 DNA follows: TGTGCCAGCAGTCTGCCGGGTCCTAACACTGAAGCTTTCTTT.

This chain links TRBV5-1 with TRBJ1-1, with 7 bases fitting TRBD1. Trimming took 4 bases from V and 6 from J; bases not matched to a gene: 9. Looked up from germline, CDR1 is SGHRS and CDR2 is YFSETQ. The CDR3 spans 14 residues. The CDR3, as DNA: TGCGCCAGCAGCCACGTGGGGACAGCCGCTGAAGCTTTCTTT. It encodes CASSHVGTAAEAFF. Together with reference TRBV5-1 and TRBJ1-1, the CDR3 gives the full variable domain: KAGVTQTPRYLIKTRGQQVTLSCSPISGHRSVSWYQQTPGQGLQFLFEYFSETQRNKGNFPGRFSGRQFSNSRSEMNVSTLELGDSALYLCASSHVGTAAEAFFGQGTRLTVV.

The genes are TRBV9 and TRBJ2-2; D ambiguous. Germline V CDR1 and CDR2: SGDLS, YYNGEE. With 0 bases removed from V and 7 bases from J, the gap between germline ends came to 7 bases. This CDR3 has 13 residues. CDR3 sequence: CASSVELLGELFF. Here the CDR3 DNA reads TGTGCCAGCAGCGTAGAACTTCTCGGGGAGCTGTTTTTT.